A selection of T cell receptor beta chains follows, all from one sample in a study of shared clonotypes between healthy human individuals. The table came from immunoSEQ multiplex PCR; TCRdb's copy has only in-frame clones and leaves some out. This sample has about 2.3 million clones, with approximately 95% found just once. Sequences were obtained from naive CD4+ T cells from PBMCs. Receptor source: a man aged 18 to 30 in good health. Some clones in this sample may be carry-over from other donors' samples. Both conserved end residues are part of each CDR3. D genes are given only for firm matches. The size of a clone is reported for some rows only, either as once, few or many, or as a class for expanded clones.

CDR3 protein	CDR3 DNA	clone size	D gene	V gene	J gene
CAWTPGQGIKQYF	TGTGCCTGGACCCCGGGACAGGGTATCAAGCAGTACTTC	NA	TRBD1	TRBV30	TRBJ2-7
CASSPLGSGTYQETQYF	TGCGCCAGCAGCCCCTTGGGTAGCGGGACCTACCAAGAGACCCAGTACTTC	once	TRBD2	TRBV5-1	TRBJ2-5
CASSSSKRRNTEAFF	TGTGCCAGCAGTTCCTCTAAAAGGCGGAACACTGAAGCTTTCTTT	once	NA	TRBV27	TRBJ1-1
CASSFRGPDPGSTEAFF	TGTGCCAGCAGCTTTCGAGGTCCGGACCCAGGGAGCACTGAAGCTTTCTTT	NA	NA	TRBV11-2	TRBJ1-1
CASSRQGFFDEQFF	TGTGCCAGCAGCCGACAGGGGTTTTTCGATGAGCAGTTCTTC	NA	TRBD1	TRBV7-3	TRBJ2-1
CASSTRVTDTGELFF	TGTGCCAGTAGTACCCGGGTAACGGACACCGGGGAGCTGTTTTTT	NA	NA	TRBV19	TRBJ2-2
CATSRDRGAGGYTF	TGTGCCACCAGCAGAGATAGGGGCGCGGGAGGCTACACCTTC	NA	NA	TRBV15	TRBJ1-2
CSVVRTSRTGQSYEQYF	TGCAGCGTTGTTAGGACGAGTCGGACAGGACAATCCTACGAGCAGTACTTC	NA	TRBD1	TRBV29-1	TRBJ2-7
CASTRGDYNEQFF	TGTGCCTCCACGCGGGGGGATTACAATGAGCAGTTCTTC	NA	TRBD2	TRBV11-2	TRBJ2-1
CASSLIQGDYGYTF	TGTGCCAGCAGCTTGATACAGGGAGACTATGGCTACACCTTC	NA	NA	TRBV5-4	TRBJ1-2
CASSFSGGAYEQYF	TGCGCCAGCAGCTTTTCAGGGGGCGCCTACGAGCAGTACTTC	NA	TRBD1	TRBV5-1	TRBJ2-7
CASRGFGNTIYF	TGTGCCAGCAGGGGCTTCGGGAACACCATATATTTT	NA	NA	TRBV6-5	TRBJ1-3
CSASGVAAFF	TGCAGTGCTTCCGGGGTAGCAGCTTTCTTT	NA	NA	TRBV20-1	TRBJ1-1
CASIQIGTSTGELFF	TGTGCCAGCATCCAAATAGGGACTAGTACCGGGGAGCTGTTTTTT	NA	TRBD2	TRBV11-2	TRBJ2-2
CASSPGTSGANEQFF	TGTGCCAGCAGCCCCGGGACTAGCGGGGCCAATGAGCAGTTCTTC	NA	TRBD2	TRBV7-3	TRBJ2-1